The T cell receptor (beta chain) under discussion was sequenced for a study of T cells in Graves' hyperthyroidism and ophthalmopathy. Turning to this clonotype: The antigen remains unidentified.

Germline V CDR1 and CDR2: MGHRA, YSYEKL. The CDR3 has 15 amino acids. Trimming took off 1 base at V and 5 bases at J, with 14 bases between the two ends. The authors took PBMCs from 10 ml fresh peripheral blood. Regarding the study as a whole: Within blood appeared most thyroid clonotypes that had expanded above 0.001.

TCR beta CDR3 regions were amplified from RNA transcripts. First-round RT-PCR with HTBI primers amplified the TCR CDR3 region. TCRdb reprocessed the multiplex PCR reads via MiXCR and lists one record per CDR3 protein. This sample carries hundreds of thousands of distinct CDR3 sequences, roughly a sixth of them seen once, and the ten largest clones take 3% to 4%. The specimen sequenced was blood. The TCR originated in a woman between 35 and 50 years old with Graves' ophthalmopathy. The chain employs TRBV4-1 and TRBJ1-2; D not resolved. Here the CDR3 DNA reads TGCGCCAGCAGCCAAGTCCCGGGTGTTCTTTATGGCTACACCTTC. Amino acid sequence: CASSQVPGVLYGYTF.